A single sample gave rise to the 5 T cell receptor beta chains below, sequenced in a study of cytomegalovirus exposure and HLA in healthy donors. Profiling relied on immunoSEQ multiplex PCR, and the TCRdb table lists in-frame clones only, not all of them. The sample has 130,000 to 150,000 clones, 70% to 90% seen once. The sample was PBMCs. The source is a man aged 18 to 30 in good health and CMV-seronegative.

This clone was seen a handful of times. The CDR3 DNA is TGTGCCAGCAGCAAATGTGAGGCCAGGGTGGGTTCACCCCTCCACTTT. Residues: CASSKCEARVGSPLHF. The chain has TRBV21-1 and TRBJ1-6; the tabulated D call, TRBD1, remains unverified against the DNA. TRBV21-1 corresponds to a pseudogene. The CDR3 contains 16 residues.

The J gene is TRBJ2-5, the V gene TRBV13, with 7 bases aligning to TRBD1. The germline gives CDR1 PRHDT, CDR2 FYEKMQ (reference sequence). V lost 4 bases, J lost 2 bases, and 4 bases stayed unmatched. CDR3 length: 14 amino acids. CDR3 amino acids: CASSSSGGQETQYF. The CDR3 bases are TGTGCCAGCAGCTCATCAGGGGGTCAAGAGACCCAGTACTTC.

The genes are TRBV15 and TRBJ1-1; tentatively, D is TRBD1 (6 bases). CDR1 is LNHNV, CDR2 YYDKDF, per germline (reference sequence). V was trimmed by 3 bases and J by 8 bases, leaving 13 bases between them. The CDR3 has 13 residues. This chain's CDR3 is CATSRSEDSEAFF. Written as DNA, the CDR3 is TGTGCCACCAGCAGGAGCGAGGACAGCGAAGCTTTCTTT.

This chain links TRBV4-1 with TRBJ2-1, with 7 bases lining up with TRBD2. After removal of 3 bases from V and 0 bases from J, the junction contained 8 bases not matched to a gene. The CDR3 has 17 residues. The germline gives CDR1 MGHRA, CDR2 YSYEKL. The chain's CDR3 is CASSQGPRGNSYNEQFF. The CDR3 region has the DNA TGCGCCAGCAGCCAGGGGCCGCGGGGGAACTCCTACAATGAGCAGTTCTTC.

V is TRBV5-1 and J is TRBJ2-7; D possibly corresponds to TRBD2 (7 bases). Trimming pared 4 bases from V and 2 bases from J, leaving 19 bases between. Germline assignment: CDR1 SGHRS and CDR2 YFSETQ. CDR3 length equals 16 residues. The CDR3 sequence: CASSPYLGGRTYEQYF. The CDR3 region has the DNA TGCGCCAGCAGCCCCTATTTGGGGGGGCGAACCTACGAGCAGTACTTC.